Below are 29 T cell receptor beta chains sequenced from a single sample in a study of blood T cell repertoires in COVID-19. Some clones are missing from TCRdb's copy, which holds only in-frame ones; the method was immunoSEQ multiplex PCR. The sample includes approximately 330,000 clones, 90% of them seen just once. Material for sequencing was peripheral blood. The receptors shown here come from a woman aged 35 to 49 with COVID-19, enrolled during active disease.

V gene TRBV7-9 combines with J gene TRBJ1-6, with 8 bases fitting TRBD1. The germline CDR1 and CDR2 sequences are SEHNR and FQNEAQ (reference sequence). V shed 4 bases, J shed 7 bases, and the junction held 3 bases outside the gene matches. This CDR3 has 14 amino acids. The CDR3 reads CASSSRTGNSPLHF. The CDR3 DNA reads TGTGCCAGCAGCTCACGGACAGGGAATTCACCCCTCCACTTT. The complete variable domain, with remaining parts taken from reference TRBV7-9 and TRBJ1-6, reads DTGVSQNPRHKITKRGQNVTFRCDPISEHNRLYWYRQTLGQGPEFLTYFQNEAQLEKSRLLSDRFSAERPKGSFSTLEIQRTEQGDSAMYLCASSSRTGNSPLHFGNGTRLTVT.

The chain uses TRBV12-3 or TRBV12-4 and TRBJ1-1; 10 nucleotides align to TRBD1. V was clipped by 5 bases and J by 3 bases; unmatched bases: 0. The CDR3 totals 13 residues. In DNA, the CDR3 is TGTGCCAGCAGTGGGACAGGGGACACTGAAGCTTTCTTT. Protein sequence: CASSGTGDTEAFF.

This clone occurred once. The CDR3 sequence is CASSLSGSGSPLHF. CDR3 nucleotides: TGTGCCAGCAGTTTATCAGGTTCGGGGTCACCCCTCCACTTT. The V call is TRBV27, the J call TRBJ1-6; D remains ambiguous. This CDR3 spans 14 amino acids. Germline V gene lookup returns CDR1 MNHEY and CDR2 SMNVEV (reference sequence). With 0 bases removed from V and 10 bases from J, the gap between germline ends came to 10 bases.

V and J are TRBV29-1 and TRBJ2-7; possible D gene TRBD2, 5 bases. Germline V lookup: CDR1 SQVTM, CDR2 ANQGSEA. The length of the CDR3 is 17 residues. V gave up 0 bases and J gave up 2 bases, with 20 bases separating them. The CDR3 reads CSVEDSRSGDSPYEQYF. The CDR3 region has the DNA TGCAGCGTTGAAGATAGCAGATCCGGGGATTCCCCCTACGAGCAGTACTTC.

The gene calls are TRBV19 and TRBJ2-3; D uncertain. Per germline, CDR1 LNHDA and CDR2 SQIVND (reference sequence). With 7 bases removed from V and 0 bases from J, the gap between germline ends came to 14 bases. The CDR3 totals 15 residues. The DNA of the CDR3 is TGTGCCAGTACCCAACGTCGGCGGAGCACAGATACGCAGTATTTT. Translating gives CASTQRRRSTDTQYF.

The chain joins TRBV5-6 to TRBJ1-2; 9 positions agree with TRBD1. The germline gives CDR1 SGHDT, CDR2 YYEEEE. This CDR3 region has 16 residues. The ends lost 4 bases at V and 7 bases at J; junction bases unmatched: 14. In DNA, the CDR3 is TGTGCCAGCAGCCCCGGGACAGGGAGGGCTGATGGTGGCTACACCTTC. Translated: CASSPGTGRADGGYTF.

The rearrangement joins TRBV29-1 to TRBJ1-2, with TRBD1 matching over 9 bases. Germline trimming cut 8 bases from V and 0 bases from J; bases unmatched to any gene: 10. CDR3 length equals 15 residues. From germline, CDR1 is SQVTM and CDR2 ANQGSEA. The CDR3, as DNA: TGCAGCATCTATCCGGGACAGGGACCTAACTATGGCTACACCTTC. Its translation: CSIYPGQGPNYGYTF.

This chain joins TRBV2 and TRBJ1-4, with 8 bases fitting TRBD1. Trimming took 8 bases from V and 5 from J; bases not matched to a gene: 7. The CDR3 has 14 amino acids. Germline V lookup: CDR1 SNHLY, CDR2 FYNNEI. The CDR3 DNA sequence: TGTGCCAGCGGAACAGGGGGAGACAATGAAAAACTGTTTTTT. Translated, it gives CASGTGGDNEKLFF. Supplemented by reference TRBV2 and TRBJ1-4, the full variable domain reads EPEVTQTPSHQVTQMGQEVILRCVPISNHLYFYWYRQILGQKVEFLVSFYNNEISEKSEIFDDQFSVERPDGSNFTLKIRSTKLEDSAMYFCASGTGGDNEKLFFGSGTQLSVL.

The chain has TRBV6-2 or TRBV6-3 and TRBJ1-2; D is ambiguous. The germline V and J ends were trimmed by 2 bases and 5 bases, with 9 bases remaining between them. Germline loops: CDR1 MNHEY, CDR2 SVGEGT. This CDR3 region has 13 residues. The CDR3 protein is CASSYDTDYGYTF. The DNA for the CDR3 is TGTGCCAGCAGTTACGACACCGATTATGGCTACACCTTC.

This rearrangement joins TRBV7-3 to TRBJ2-1; maybe TRBD2 (6 bases). Germline V CDR1 and CDR2: SGHTA, FQGTGA. V lost 2 bases and J 9 bases, leaving 8 bases between the germline ends. CDR3 length equals 12 residues. CDR3 DNA sequence: TGTGCCAGCAGCTTACTGGGGGGTGAGCAGTTCTTC. As protein: CASSLLGGEQFF.

This clone was counted only a few times. J is TRBJ1-1 and V is TRBV5-6; D might be TRBD1 (5 bases). This CDR3 spans 11 amino acids. The V end lost 3 bases, the J end lost 7 bases, and 7 bases lay between the germline ends. Germline lookup yields CDR1 SGHDT and CDR2 YYEEEE. CDR3 amino acids: CASSWGGEAFF. The CDR3 region has the DNA TGTGCCAGCAGCTGGGGGGGTGAAGCTTTCTTT. The variable domain in full, with the rest retrieved from reference TRBV5-6 and TRBJ1-1, is DAGVTQSPTHLIKTRGQQVTLRCSPKSGHDTVSWYQQALGQGPQFIFQYYEEEERQRGNFPDRFSGHQFPNYSSELNVNALLLGDSALYLCASSWGGEAFFGQGTRLTVV.

Details on this clone: The same CDR3 can be traced to other DNA sequences in this sample. The chain combines TRBV28 with TRBJ1-5; D gene unclear. The CDR3 is made up of 11 amino acids. V was cut by 3 bases and J by 7 bases, with 4 bases left in between. CDR1 and CDR2 from the germline V gene are MDHEN and SYDVKM. CDR3 DNA: TGTGCCAGCAGTTTTCGGCAGCCCCAGCATTTT. It translates to CASSFRQPQHF.

The CDR3 loop is CASSSLAGVTYNEQFF. The DNA for the CDR3 is TGTGCCAGCAGCTCCTTAGCGGGAGTCACCTACAATGAGCAGTTCTTC. The chain is built from TRBV7-8 and TRBJ2-1, with 9 positions matching TRBD2. Germline V gene lookup returns CDR1 SGHVS and CDR2 FQNEAQ. The ends lost 4 bases at V and 2 bases at J; junction bases unmatched: 6. CDR3 size: 16 residues.

The rearrangement uses TRBV6-5 and TRBJ2-5; the D gene is possibly TRBD1 (5 bases). Germline assignment: CDR1 MNHEY and CDR2 SVGAGI. Trimming cost V 6 bases and J 5 bases, with 16 bases left between them. CDR3 length: 14 residues. CDR3 loop: CASSLLPGMETQYF. The CDR3 DNA reads as TGTGCCAGCAGCCTCCTTCCAGGGATGGAGACCCAGTACTTC.

This clone was counted once. V usage is TRBV7-8 and J usage is TRBJ1-1; D may be TRBD1 (6 bases). Trimming left V 4 bases short and J 1 base short, with 13 bases between. CDR3 length equals 15 residues. In germline, CDR1 is SGHVS, CDR2 FQNEAQ. CDR3 coding DNA: TGTGCCAGCAGCTCTACCGGGACATCGAACACTGAAGCTTTCTTT. Its translation is CASSSTGTSNTEAFF.

This rearrangement joins TRBV5-1 to TRBJ2-5, with TRBD1 identical over 8 bases. CDR1 is SGHRS and CDR2 is YFSETQ in the germline V gene. V shed 5 bases, J shed 1 base, and the junction held 7 bases outside the gene matches. The CDR3 contains 15 residues. CDR3 in amino acids: CASRPRTGPQETQYF. The CDR3 nucleotides read TGCGCCAGCAGACCGCGGACAGGGCCCCAAGAGACCCAGTACTTC.

This clone was counted once. The chain combines TRBV4-1 with TRBJ1-1; tentatively, D is TRBD1 (5 bases). There are 16 residues in the CDR3. Germline assignment: CDR1 MGHRA and CDR2 YSYEKL. Trimming left V 0 bases short and J 5 bases short, with 16 bases between. The CDR3 DNA is TGCGCCAGCAGCCAAGATCCAGGCAGGGTGGGGACTGAAGCTTTCTTT. This gives the protein CASSQDPGRVGTEAFF.

On this clone itself: The junction differs from germline at one of its ends, possibly a read error. J is TRBJ2-1 and V is TRBV7-2; the D gene is possibly TRBD2 (5 bases). Germline V gives CDR1 SGHTA, CDR2 FQGNSA. The CDR3 runs to 15 residues. The CDR3 loop is CASSLAFRSYNEQFF. The DNA for the CDR3 is TGTGCCAGCAGCCTAGCTTTCCGCTCCTACAATGAGCAGTTCTTC.

This chain connects TRBV28 to TRBJ2-1; 12 bases are a match to TRBD2. The J segment lost 14 bases and the V segment lost 4 bases, leaving 9 bases of the junction unmatched. Germline V gives CDR1 MDHEN, CDR2 SYDVKM. This CDR3 has 14 amino acids. This CDR3 is CASSWLAGGPEEFF. DNA of the CDR3: TGTGCCAGCAGTTGGCTAGCGGGAGGGCCGGAGGAGTTCTTC.

The chain is built from TRBV28 and TRBJ1-1; 7 bases align to TRBD1. The trim removed 7 bases at V and 1 base at J, leaving 6 bases unmatched. CDR3 length: 14 amino acids. The germline V gene encodes CDR1 MDHEN and CDR2 SYDVKM. The CDR3 sequence is CASTRGGENTEAFF. In DNA, the CDR3 is TGTGCCAGCACCCGAGGGGGCGAGAACACTGAAGCTTTCTTT.

This clone occurred once. The chain links TRBV7-9 to TRBJ2-1; tentatively, D is TRBD2 (6 bases). Germline loops: CDR1 SEHNR, CDR2 FQNEAQ (reference sequence). The ends were cut back, 5 bases at V and 6 bases at J, with 14 bases in the middle. The CDR3 sequence is 14 residues long. CDR3 sequence reads: CASSPDGSFNEQFF. The DNA of the CDR3 is TGTGCCAGCAGCCCTGACGGGAGTTTCAATGAGCAGTTCTTC.

This clone appeared once. J is TRBJ2-7 and V is TRBV29-1; 12 bases map to TRBD2. J was trimmed by 3 bases and V by 5 bases; bases with no gene match: 2. Per germline, CDR1 SQVTM and CDR2 ANQGSEA. This CDR3 comprises 13 residues. The CDR3 reads CSVKTSGGYEQYF. The CDR3 nucleotides are TGCAGCGTTAAGACTAGCGGGGGCTACGAGCAGTACTTC.

The genes are TRBV12-3 or TRBV12-4 and TRBJ1-4; D gene ambiguous. V gave up 5 bases and J gave up 14 bases, with 12 bases separating them. The CDR3 spans 11 residues. The CDR3 region is CASSATSNLFF. CDR3 nucleotide sequence: TGTGCCAGCAGTGCGACAAGTAATCTGTTTTTT.

This chain connects TRBV7-2 to TRBJ1-4; 9 bases agree with TRBD1. With 1 base clipped from V and 5 bases from J, the junction kept 2 bases outside the gene matches. The CDR3 totals 15 residues. Germline lookup yields CDR1 SGHTA and CDR2 FQGNSA. Here the CDR3 DNA reads TGTGCCAGCAGCTTAGTCGGGACAGGGAATGAAAAACTGTTTTTT. Residues: CASSLVGTGNEKLFF.

The rearrangement uses TRBV19 and TRBJ2-2, with 7 nucleotides matching TRBD1. CDR3 length: 15 amino acids. CDR1 is LNHDA, CDR2 SQIVND, per germline (reference sequence). V trimming: 7 bases; J trimming: 4 bases; junction bases outside the gene matches: 9. In DNA form, the CDR3 reads TGTGCCAGTATCGGTACAGGGGTTATCACCGGGGAGCTGTTTTTT. This sequence encodes CASIGTGVITGELFF.

V gene TRBV3-1 (or the pseudogene TRBV3-2) combines with J gene TRBJ1-1; 8 bases fit TRBD1. The J segment lost 2 bases and the V segment lost 1 base, leaving 6 bases of the junction unmatched. The CDR3 is made up of 16 amino acids. Germline V gene data show CDR1 as LGHDT and CDR2 as YNNKEL (reference sequence). The CDR3 region has the DNA TGTGCCAGCAGCCAAGGGGGCAGGGGGCTAAACACTGAAGCTTTCTTT. Encoded protein: CASSQGGRGLNTEAFF.

This clone was seen a handful of times. The V and J genes are TRBV29-1 and TRBJ2-7; 9 nucleotides align to TRBD1. Germline assignment: CDR1 SQVTM and CDR2 ANQGSEA. After removal of 3 bases from V and 0 bases from J, the junction contained 3 bases not matched to a gene. The CDR3 is 14 amino acids. The CDR3 region is CSVEWTGDSYEQYF. The CDR3 nucleotides are TGCAGCGTTGAGTGGACAGGGGACTCCTACGAGCAGTACTTC.

V usage is TRBV20-1 and J usage is TRBJ1-5; D gene unclear. Germline V CDR1 and CDR2: DFQATT, SNEGSKA (reference sequence). V lost 3 bases and J lost 7, with 16 bases in between. The CDR3 runs 14 residues. The CDR3 is CSASLGLSGQPQHF. In nucleotides, the CDR3 is TGCAGTGCTAGTCTAGGACTTTCTGGGCAGCCCCAGCATTTT.

This chain joins TRBV6-5 and TRBJ2-1, with TRBD2 identical over 13 bases. The ends lost 7 bases at V and 8 bases at J; junction bases unmatched: 8. Looked up from germline, CDR1 is MNHEY and CDR2 is SVGAGI. CDR3 length equals 15 residues. In DNA, the CDR3 is TGTGCCAGCAACCTAGGACTAGCGGGAGAGTATGAGCAGTTCTTC. Encoded protein: CASNLGLAGEYEQFF.